These 17 T cell receptor beta chains share one sample of origin, sequenced in a study of T cells after somatic rescue of genetic block (TCRdb year 2020). Library construction relied on the immunoSEQ multiplex PCR assay. TCRdb carries this immuneACCESS record with in-frame sequences only. Its versions omit some clonotypes, under half of them owing to an unresolved V gene in the studies checked, with the rest unexplained. This sample gives 70,000 to 85,000 clones in total; roughly 93% of them show up just once. The top ten clones comprise roughly 2.9% of the sample. The specimen was peripheral blood mononuclear cells (PBMCs). The receptors derive from a young man.

The chain couples TRBV6-1 to TRBJ1-5; D is possibly TRBD1 (6 bases). The V gene's germline CDR1 is MNHNS and CDR2 SASEGT. With 8 bases removed from V and 5 bases from J, the gap between germline ends came to 19 bases. The CDR3 length is 15 residues. The CDR3 sequence is CASLQGTGTHQPQHF. CDR3 DNA sequence: TGTGCCAGCCTGCAGGGCACCGGGACACATCAGCCCCAGCATTTT.

The rearrangement uses TRBV6-1 and TRBJ1-2; no definite D call. Germline V gene data show CDR1 as MNHNS and CDR2 as SASEGT. V lost 0 bases and J 7 bases, leaving 12 bases between the germline ends. The CDR3 extends over 14 amino acids. CDR3 loop: CASSEALGKGGYTF. CDR3 DNA sequence: TGTGCCAGCAGTGAAGCCTTGGGGAAGGGTGGCTACACCTTC.

The chain couples TRBV28 to TRBJ1-5, with D possibly being TRBD1 (6 bases). CDR1 MDHEN and CDR2 SYDVKM come from the germline V gene. Trimming pared 6 bases from V and 9 bases from J, leaving 21 bases between. The CDR3 covers 15 residues. The CDR3 protein is CASRGGQILLWPQHF. The CDR3, as DNA: TGTGCCAGCAGGGGGGGACAAATCCTCTTATGGCCCCAGCATTTT.

The genes are TRBV27 and TRBJ1-6; no reliable D call. V was clipped by 2 bases and J by 9 bases, with 5 bases between them. Germline CDR1 is MNHEY and CDR2 is SMNVEV (reference sequence). The CDR3 extends over 12 amino acids. Here the CDR3 DNA reads TGTGCCAGCAGTTTAGGCAGTTCACCCCTCCACTTT. It codes for CASSLGSSPLHF.

The CDR3 sequence is CAWSGLDLYNEQFF. DNA of the CDR3: TGTGCCTGGAGTGGACTGGACCTCTACAATGAGCAGTTCTTC. The chain couples TRBV30 to TRBJ2-1; the D is unclear. With 1 base removed from V and 3 bases from J, the gap between germline ends came to 10 bases. Germline V gene data show CDR1 as GTSNPN and CDR2 as SVGIG (reference sequence). This CDR3 spans 14 amino acids.

This clone was recorded a few times. This chain uses TRBV7-9 with TRBJ1-3; TRBD1 is a possible D gene (5 bases). The CDR3 has 14 residues. V was shortened by 2 bases and J by 2 bases, with 7 bases between the two germline ends. Per germline, CDR1 SEHNR and CDR2 FQNEAQ (reference sequence). The CDR3 coding sequence is TGTGCCAGCAGCTTAAGGGGAACTGGAAACACCATATATTTT. Translation gives CASSLRGTGNTIYF.

This clone was observed once. This chain's CDR3 is CASSVQANYSYNEQFF. DNA of the CDR3: TGTGCCAGCAGCGTACAGGCTAACTACTCCTACAATGAGCAGTTCTTC. The V call is TRBV9, the J call TRBJ2-1; D unclear. The CDR3 covers 16 residues. V lost 1 base to trimming and J lost 0 bases, with 11 bases between them. In germline, CDR1 is SGDLS, CDR2 YYNGEE.

The CDR3 coding sequence is TGTGCCAGTAGTATACGGACAGGGAGTTATAGCAATCAGCCCCAGCATTTT. Protein product: CASSIRTGSYSNQPQHF. This chain uses TRBV19 with TRBJ1-5, with 8 bases identical to TRBD1. Germline CDR1 reads LNHDA; CDR2 reads SQIVND (reference sequence). This CDR3 comprises 17 residues. V was clipped by 2 bases and J by 0 bases; unmatched bases: 6.

The rearrangement links TRBV6-5 to TRBJ2-5, with TRBD1 matching 7 bases. Germline-derived CDR1 and CDR2 are MNHEY and SVGAGI. V was clipped by 11 bases and J by 0 bases; unmatched bases: 3. This CDR3 is built from 12 residues. The CDR3 DNA follows: TGTGCCGTAGGGACAGACCAAGAGACCCAGTACTTC. It specifies CAVGTDQETQYF.

This clone was seen a handful of times. This chain joins TRBV19 and TRBJ1-5; a weak D match, TRBD1 (5 bases). This CDR3 contains 14 residues. Germline loops: CDR1 LNHDA, CDR2 SQIVND (reference sequence). With 6 bases removed from V and 1 base from J, the gap between germline ends came to 10 bases. Written as DNA, the CDR3 is TGTGCCAGTAGCCCTTGGGGGAGCAATCAGCCCCAGCATTTT. This gives the protein CASSPWGSNQPQHF.

This clone was counted once. The chain links TRBV11-2 to TRBJ1-2; D perhaps matches TRBD1 (5 bases). CDR3 length equals 15 residues. In germline, CDR1 is SGHAT, CDR2 FQNNGV. V shed 1 base and J shed 6 bases, with 15 bases lying between them. Here the CDR3 DNA reads TGTGCCAGCAGCTTAGGAATGGGGAGGGGAAATGGCTACACCTTC. Its protein is CASSLGMGRGNGYTF.

This clone was counted a single time. This chain joins TRBV9 and TRBJ2-2; a possible D gene is TRBD1 (6 bases). Germline values: CDR1 SGDLS, CDR2 YYNGEE. There are 19 residues in the CDR3. Trimming stripped 3 bases from V and 0 bases from J, with 21 bases between. The CDR3, as DNA: TGTGCCAGCAGCGATCCCGGGACCCAGGGGCTCGCGAACACCGGGGAGCTGTTTTTT. Amino acid sequence: CASSDPGTQGLANTGELFF.

This rearrangement joins TRBV19 to TRBJ2-7, with D maybe TRBD1 (6 bases). Germline V gene lookup returns CDR1 LNHDA and CDR2 SQIVND (reference sequence). Trimming stripped 6 bases from V and 5 bases from J, with 11 bases between. The CDR3 loop spans 12 amino acids. The CDR3 region has the DNA TGTGCCAGTAGCGCCAGGGGCAACGAGCAGTACTTC. It specifies CASSARGNEQYF.

V usage is TRBV9 and J usage is TRBJ2-1, with TRBD2 matching 13 bases. The CDR3 runs to 16 residues. Germline CDR1 and CDR2: SGDLS and YYNGEE. J was trimmed by 9 bases and V by 3 bases; bases with no gene match: 9. The CDR3 loop is CASSGKLAGGTIEQFF. CDR3 DNA: TGTGCCAGCAGCGGGAAACTAGCGGGGGGGACAATTGAGCAGTTCTTC.

A word on this clone: One junction end disagrees with the germline gene, perhaps due to a read error. V is TRBV25-1 and J is TRBJ2-4; D perhaps matches TRBD1 (6 bases). This CDR3 is 14 amino acids long. In germline, CDR1 is MGHDK, CDR2 SYGVNS. CDR3 amino acids: CASRDSQGLNIQYF. The CDR3 nucleotides read TGTGCCAGCCGTGATAGTCAGGGGTTAAACATTCAGTACTTC.

This chain links TRBV7-3 with TRBJ2-5; possible D gene TRBD1, 7 bases. From germline, CDR1 is SGHTA and CDR2 FQGTGA. The V end was cut by 5 bases, the J end by 5 bases, with 21 bases between. The CDR3 totals 16 residues. The CDR3 nucleotides are TGTGCCAGCAGCCCAGGGGGGCTGGCAGCCCCGGAGACCCAGTACTTC. This sequence encodes CASSPGGLAAPETQYF.

This chain connects TRBV6-5 to TRBJ2-1; D uncertain. Germline CDR1 is MNHEY and CDR2 is SVGAGI. This CDR3 has 14 amino acids. V lost 6 bases to trimming and J lost 2 bases, with 11 bases between them. The chain's CDR3 is CASRNGGAYNEQFF. The CDR3 nucleotides read TGTGCCAGCAGAAATGGCGGAGCCTACAATGAGCAGTTCTTC.